Reported below is one TCR beta chain. Each UMI harboured a 6-nucleotide sample barcode and was appended via template switching. From its re-call of the 5' RACE reads, TCRdb lists each CDR3 protein once, without DNA. Listed are about 140,000 distinct CDR3 sequences; 2% to 3% falls within the top ten. Germline CDR1 SEHNR, CDR2 FQNEAQ (reference sequence). The CDR3 is 15 amino acids. These data originate in a study of monozygotic twins with inflammatory bowel disease. The sequenced material came from blood. J is TRBJ2-7 and V is TRBV7-9. This receptor was identified in a human donor with ulcerative colitis or Crohn's disease, or a healthy co-twin of an affected twin (not recorded which). The CDR3 region is CASSSYLRGSYEQYF.